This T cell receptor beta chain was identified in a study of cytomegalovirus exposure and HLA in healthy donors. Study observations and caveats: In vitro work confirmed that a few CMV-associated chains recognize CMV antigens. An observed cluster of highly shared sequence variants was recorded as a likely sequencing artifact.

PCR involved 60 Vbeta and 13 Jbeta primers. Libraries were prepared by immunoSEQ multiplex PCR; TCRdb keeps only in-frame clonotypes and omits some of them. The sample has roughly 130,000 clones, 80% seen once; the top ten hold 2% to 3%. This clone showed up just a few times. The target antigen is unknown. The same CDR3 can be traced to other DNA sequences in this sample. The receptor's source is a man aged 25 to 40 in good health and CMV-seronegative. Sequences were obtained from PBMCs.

CDR3 coding DNA: TGTGCCAGCAGTGAACTAGCGGGAGGGCCAGAGACCCAGTACTTC. Translated: CASSELAGGPETQYF. The V call is TRBV6-1, the J call TRBJ2-5; 12 positions agree with TRBD2. Unmatched junction bases numbered 2, after V lost 2 bases and J lost 4 bases. The germline V gene has CDR1 MNHNS and CDR2 SASEGT. This CDR3 has 15 amino acids.